Listed here are 16 T cell receptor beta chains from one sample, sequenced in a study of T cells in Graves' hyperthyroidism and ophthalmopathy. Amplified TCR beta CDR3 regions came from RNA transcripts. The HTBI primer set was used in a first-round RT-PCR of the TCR CDR3. TCRdb fed the multiplex PCR reads into MiXCR, producing one record per CDR3 protein. The sample lists 200,000 to 300,000 distinct CDR3 sequences, around 25% occurring once. The source material was blood. The source is a woman aged 35 to 49 with Graves' ophthalmopathy.

This clonotype was recorded at least ten times. This chain uses TRBV20-1 with TRBJ1-1; 8 bases map to TRBD1. CDR3 length: 16 residues. V was pared by 6 bases and J by 6 bases, with 18 bases of the junction left unmatched. Looked up from germline, CDR1 is DFQATT and CDR2 is SNEGSKA (reference sequence). The CDR3 region is CSATLDRGLFDSEAFF. The CDR3 region has the DNA TGCAGTGCCACCCTCGACAGGGGACTCTTCGATTCTGAAGCTTTCTTT.

This sequence joins TRBV12-3 or TRBV12-4 and TRBJ1-2; D gene unclear. The CDR3 contains 13 residues. The V gene lost 1 base and the J gene lost 8 bases, with 11 bases spanning the gap. Here the CDR3 reads CASSLEVPLGYTF. The CDR3, as DNA: TGTGCCAGCAGTTTAGAGGTCCCGCTGGGCTACACCTTC.

This chain uses TRBV6-2 or TRBV6-3 with TRBJ2-1; 7 positions agree with TRBD2. The CDR3 runs to 15 residues. With V trimmed by 6 bases and J by 7 bases, 12 bases remained unmatched. In germline, CDR1 is MNHEY, CDR2 SVGEGT. The CDR3: CASRSSGTSWNEQFF. The CDR3 DNA reads TGTGCCAGCAGAAGCAGCGGGACCTCCTGGAATGAGCAGTTCTTC.

This clonotype was detected many times. V usage is TRBV30 and J usage is TRBJ2-4; no clear D. Germline V gene sequence: CDR1 GTSNPN, CDR2 SVGIG (reference sequence). Trimming left V 4 bases short and J 0 bases short, with 7 bases between. This CDR3 has 13 residues. The CDR3 nucleotides read TGTGCCTGGAAAACGCTAGCCAAAAACATTCAGTACTTC. It translates to CAWKTLAKNIQYF.

This clonotype has ten or more counts. The chain carries TRBV7-8 and TRBJ2-7; D may be TRBD2 (6 bases). Between the trimmed V and J ends, which lost 0 bases and 6 bases, there was a span of 9 bases. The germline CDR1 and CDR2 sequences are SGHVS and FQNEAQ. This CDR3 spans 13 amino acids. CDR3 sequence reads: CASSLARTTEQYF. The DNA for the CDR3 is TGTGCCAGCAGCTTAGCCCGGACTACCGAGCAGTACTTC.

This clonotype was seen at least ten times. This chain links TRBV28 with TRBJ2-6; 7 nucleotides align to TRBD1. Germline V gives CDR1 MDHEN, CDR2 SYDVKM. V dropped 2 bases and J dropped 4; count of bases not matched to a gene: 2. CDR3 length equals 15 residues. The CDR3 region has the DNA TGTGCCAGCAGTTTAACAGGGGTCGGGGCCAACGTCCTGACTTTC. Translating it yields CASSLTGVGANVLTF. Looking up the rest from reference TRBV28 and TRBJ2-6 gives the full variable domain: DVKVTQSSRYLVKRTGEKVFLECVQDMDHENMFWYRQDPGLGLRLIYFSYDVKMKEKGDIPEGYSVSREKKERFSLILESASTNQTSMYLCASSLTGVGANVLTFGAGSRLTVL.

This clonotype was recorded at least ten times. In nucleotides, the CDR3 is TGTGCCAGCAGCTTGCTAGCGGGAGCCAAAAACATTCAGTACTTC. Translating it yields CASSLLAGAKNIQYF. V gene TRBV5-5 combines with J gene TRBJ2-4; 8 bases match TRBD2. Germline V CDR1 and CDR2: SGHKS, YYEKEE (reference sequence). V lost 1 base, J lost 0 bases, and 0 bases stayed unmatched. CDR3 length equals 15 residues.

This clonotype was recorded at least ten times. The genes are TRBV19 and TRBJ2-1, with D perhaps TRBD2 (6 bases). The CDR3 sequence is 13 residues long. CDR1 and CDR2 from the germline V gene are LNHDA and SQIVND (reference sequence). With 5 bases removed from V and 12 bases from J, the gap between germline ends came to 17 bases. This CDR3 reads CASSPRPERVQFF. The CDR3 nucleotides are TGTGCCAGTAGTCCCCGCCCCGAGCGGGTGCAGTTCTTC.

The table lists this clonotype with many counts. The genes are TRBV27 and TRBJ2-5; a weak D match, TRBD1 (6 bases). From germline, CDR1 is MNHEY and CDR2 SMNVEV (reference sequence). This CDR3 contains 15 residues. V was pared by 5 bases and J by 0 bases, with 13 bases between. Here the CDR3 reads CASSPIGTHQETQYF. The CDR3 nucleotides read TGTGCCAGCAGTCCCATCGGGACACACCAAGAGACCCAGTACTTC.

Ten or more counts support this clonotype. CDR3 sequence: CASSFFDPNTEAFF. The CDR3 DNA reads TGCGCCAGCAGCTTTTTTGACCCGAACACTGAAGCTTTCTTT. This rearrangement joins TRBV5-1 to TRBJ1-1, with unresolved D. CDR3 length equals 14 residues. Germline lookup yields CDR1 SGHRS and CDR2 YFSETQ. Deletions cut 2 bases from V and 1 base from J, with 9 bases between. The whole variable domain, remainder taken from reference TRBV5-1 and TRBJ1-1, is KAGVTQTPRYLIKTRGQQVTLSCSPISGHRSVSWYQQTPGQGLQFLFEYFSETQRNKGNFPGRFSGRQFSNSRSEMNVSTLELGDSALYLCASSFFDPNTEAFFGQGTRLTVV.

This clonotype was counted many times. The chain joins TRBV7-8 to TRBJ1-1; D ambiguous. CDR3 size: 12 residues. Germline V gene data show CDR1 as SGHVS and CDR2 as FQNEAQ. V lost 1 base to trimming and J lost 5 bases, with 5 bases between them. The chain's CDR3 is CASSLGWTEAFF. For the CDR3, the DNA is TGTGCCAGCAGCTTAGGGTGGACTGAAGCTTTCTTT.

The chain links TRBV18 to TRBJ2-5; D may be TRBD2 (6 bases). This CDR3 comprises 16 residues. The germline CDR1 and CDR2 sequences are KGHSH and LQKENI. Trimming left V 5 bases short and J 2 bases short, with 18 bases between. Written as DNA, the CDR3 is TGTGCCAGCTCAGCGGACAACGGGGGATCACAAGAGACCCAGTACTTC. Its translation is CASSADNGGSQETQYF.

The chain is built from TRBV15 and TRBJ1-3; 8 bases agree with TRBD1. Germline-derived CDR1 and CDR2 are LNHNV and YYDKDF (reference sequence). After removal of 5 bases from V and 8 bases from J, the junction contained 8 bases not matched to a gene. This CDR3 contains 14 residues. The CDR3 region has the DNA TGTGCCACCAGCCAGACAGGGGATCTAGACACCATATATTTT. Translating it yields CATSQTGDLDTIYF.

Ten or more counts support this clonotype. The J gene is TRBJ2-7, the V gene TRBV18; TRBD1 or TRBD2 may be the D gene (6 bases each). With 0 bases removed from V and 0 bases from J, the gap between germline ends came to 12 bases. Germline V gene data show CDR1 as KGHSH and CDR2 as LQKENI. The CDR3 is 16 amino acids. The CDR3 is CASSPPLRGPSYEQYF. The DNA of the CDR3 is TGTGCCAGCTCACCACCGCTTCGGGGGCCCTCCTACGAGCAGTACTTC. The full variable domain, with the rest looked up from reference TRBV18 and TRBJ2-7, is NAGVMQNPRHLVRRRGQEARLRCSPMKGHSHVYWYRQLPEEGLKFMVYLQKENIIDESGMPKERFSAEFPKEGPSILRIQQVVRGDSAAYFCASSPPLRGPSYEQYFGPGTRLTVT.

This clonotype showed up many times. This chain connects TRBV7-9 to TRBJ2-7, with TRBD2 matching 7 bases. Germline loops: CDR1 SEHNR, CDR2 FQNEAQ (reference sequence). The CDR3 extends over 16 amino acids. With V trimmed by 1 base and J by 1 base, 7 bases remained unmatched. CDR3 bases: TGTGCCAGCAGCTTAGGGCTAGCGGCCATATCCTACGAGCAGTACTTC. It specifies CASSLGLAAISYEQYF. Variable domain in full (rest from reference TRBV7-9 and TRBJ2-7): DTGVSQNPRHKITKRGQNVTFRCDPISEHNRLYWYRQTLGQGPEFLTYFQNEAQLEKSRLLSDRFSAERPKGSFSTLEIQRTEQGDSAMYLCASSLGLAAISYEQYFGPGTRLTVT.

The table lists this clonotype with many counts. CDR3 DNA: TGTGCCAGCAGCCAAAAAGATACGCAGTATTTT. As protein: CASSQKDTQYF. This chain connects TRBV3-1 to TRBJ2-3; D unresolved. The V gene's germline CDR1 is LGHDT and CDR2 YNNKEL (reference sequence). V was shortened by 2 bases and J by 5 bases, with 2 bases between the two germline ends. This CDR3 spans 11 amino acids.